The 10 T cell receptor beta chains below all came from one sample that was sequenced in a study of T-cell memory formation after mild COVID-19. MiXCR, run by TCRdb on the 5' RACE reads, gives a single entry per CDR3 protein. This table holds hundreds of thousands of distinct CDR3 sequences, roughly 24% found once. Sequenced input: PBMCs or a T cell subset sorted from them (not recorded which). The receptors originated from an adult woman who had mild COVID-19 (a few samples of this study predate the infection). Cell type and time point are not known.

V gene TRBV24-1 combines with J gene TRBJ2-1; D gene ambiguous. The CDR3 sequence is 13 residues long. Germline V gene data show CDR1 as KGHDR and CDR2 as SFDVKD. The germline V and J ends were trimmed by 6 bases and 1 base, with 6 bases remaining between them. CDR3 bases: TGTGCCACCAGTCAGAATTCCTACAATGAGCAGTTCTTC. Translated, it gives CATSQNSYNEQFF.

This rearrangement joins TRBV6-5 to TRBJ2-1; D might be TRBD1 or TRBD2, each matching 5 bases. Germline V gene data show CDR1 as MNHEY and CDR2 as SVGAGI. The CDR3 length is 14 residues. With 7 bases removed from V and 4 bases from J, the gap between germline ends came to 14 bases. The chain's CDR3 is CASNRGRRYNEQFF. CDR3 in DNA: TGTGCCAGCAACCGGGGACGTCGTTACAATGAGCAGTTCTTC.

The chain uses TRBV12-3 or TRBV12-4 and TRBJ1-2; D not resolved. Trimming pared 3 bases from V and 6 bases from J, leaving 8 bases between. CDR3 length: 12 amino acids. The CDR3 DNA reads TGTGCCAGCAGTTTTGGCAGCAATGGCTACACCTTC. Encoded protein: CASSFGSNGYTF.

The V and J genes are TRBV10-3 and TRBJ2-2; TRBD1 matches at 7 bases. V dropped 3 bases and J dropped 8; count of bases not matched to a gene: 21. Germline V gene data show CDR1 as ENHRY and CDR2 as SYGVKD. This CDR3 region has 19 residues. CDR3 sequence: CAISDRGQILLTVEGELFF. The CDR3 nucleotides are TGTGCCATCAGTGATAGGGGACAGATCTTACTCACCGTCGAAGGGGAGCTGTTTTTT.

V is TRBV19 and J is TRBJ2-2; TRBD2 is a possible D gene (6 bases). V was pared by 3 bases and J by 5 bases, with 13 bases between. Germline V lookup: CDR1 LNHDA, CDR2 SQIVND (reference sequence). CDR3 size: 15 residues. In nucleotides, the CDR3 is TGTGCCAGTAGTATCGAGGGCCGGGGGACCGGGGAGCTGTTTTTT. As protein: CASSIEGRGTGELFF.

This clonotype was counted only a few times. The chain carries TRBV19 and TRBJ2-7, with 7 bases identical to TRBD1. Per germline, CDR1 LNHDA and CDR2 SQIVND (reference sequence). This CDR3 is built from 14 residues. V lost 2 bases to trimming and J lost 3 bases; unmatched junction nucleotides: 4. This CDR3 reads CASSITGAYYEQYF. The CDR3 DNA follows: TGTGCCAGTAGTATAACAGGGGCCTACTACGAGCAGTACTTC.

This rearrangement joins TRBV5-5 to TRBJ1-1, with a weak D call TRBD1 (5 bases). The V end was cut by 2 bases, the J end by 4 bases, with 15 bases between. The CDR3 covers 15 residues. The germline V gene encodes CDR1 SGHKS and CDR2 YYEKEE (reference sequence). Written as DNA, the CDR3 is TGTGCCAGCAGCTTTGGGTATGAGGGGATCACTGAAGCTTTCTTT. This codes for CASSFGYEGITEAFF.

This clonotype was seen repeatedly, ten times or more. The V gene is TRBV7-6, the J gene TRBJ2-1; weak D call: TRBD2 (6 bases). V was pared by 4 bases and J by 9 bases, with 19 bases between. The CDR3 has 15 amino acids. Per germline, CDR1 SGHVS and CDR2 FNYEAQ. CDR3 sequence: CASSSGTPRQGEQFF. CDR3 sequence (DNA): TGTGCCAGCAGCTCCGGGACTCCGAGGCAGGGTGAGCAGTTCTTC.

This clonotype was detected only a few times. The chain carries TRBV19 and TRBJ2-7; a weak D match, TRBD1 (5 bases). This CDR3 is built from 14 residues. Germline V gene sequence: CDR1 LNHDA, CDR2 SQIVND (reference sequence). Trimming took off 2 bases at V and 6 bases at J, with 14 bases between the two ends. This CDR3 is CASSILRQGGEQYF. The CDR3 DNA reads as TGTGCCAGTAGTATACTTCGGCAGGGCGGCGAGCAGTACTTC.

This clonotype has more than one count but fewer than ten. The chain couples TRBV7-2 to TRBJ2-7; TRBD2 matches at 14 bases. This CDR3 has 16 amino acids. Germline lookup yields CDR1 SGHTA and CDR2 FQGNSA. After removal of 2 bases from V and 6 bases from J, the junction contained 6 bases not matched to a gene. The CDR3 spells CASSLSGTSGRSEQYF. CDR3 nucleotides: TGTGCCAGCAGCTTATCCGGGACTAGCGGGAGAAGCGAGCAGTACTTC. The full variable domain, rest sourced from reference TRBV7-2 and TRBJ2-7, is GAGVSQSPSNKVTEKGKDVELRCDPISGHTALYWYRQSLGQGLEFLIYFQGNSAPDKSGLPSDRFSAERTGGSVSTLTIQRTQQEDSAVYLCASSLSGTSGRSEQYFGPGTRLTVT.